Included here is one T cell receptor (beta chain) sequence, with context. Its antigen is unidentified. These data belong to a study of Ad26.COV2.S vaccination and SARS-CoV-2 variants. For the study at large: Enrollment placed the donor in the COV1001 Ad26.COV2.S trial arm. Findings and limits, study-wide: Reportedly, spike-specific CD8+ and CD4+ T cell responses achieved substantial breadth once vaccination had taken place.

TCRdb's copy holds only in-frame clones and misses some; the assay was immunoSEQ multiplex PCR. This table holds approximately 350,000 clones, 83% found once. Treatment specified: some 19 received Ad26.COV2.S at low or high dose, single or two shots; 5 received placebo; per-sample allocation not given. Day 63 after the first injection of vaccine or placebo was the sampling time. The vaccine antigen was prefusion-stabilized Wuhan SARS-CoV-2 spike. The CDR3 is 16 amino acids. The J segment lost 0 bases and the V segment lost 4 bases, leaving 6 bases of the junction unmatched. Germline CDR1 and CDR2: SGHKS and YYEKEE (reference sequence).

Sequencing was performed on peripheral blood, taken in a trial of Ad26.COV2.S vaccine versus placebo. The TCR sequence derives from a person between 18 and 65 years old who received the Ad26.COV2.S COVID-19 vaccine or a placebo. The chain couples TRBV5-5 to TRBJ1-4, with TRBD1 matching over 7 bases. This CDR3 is CASSTTGIATNEKLFF. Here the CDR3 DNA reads TGTGCCAGCAGCACGACAGGGATTGCAACTAATGAAAAACTGTTTTTT.